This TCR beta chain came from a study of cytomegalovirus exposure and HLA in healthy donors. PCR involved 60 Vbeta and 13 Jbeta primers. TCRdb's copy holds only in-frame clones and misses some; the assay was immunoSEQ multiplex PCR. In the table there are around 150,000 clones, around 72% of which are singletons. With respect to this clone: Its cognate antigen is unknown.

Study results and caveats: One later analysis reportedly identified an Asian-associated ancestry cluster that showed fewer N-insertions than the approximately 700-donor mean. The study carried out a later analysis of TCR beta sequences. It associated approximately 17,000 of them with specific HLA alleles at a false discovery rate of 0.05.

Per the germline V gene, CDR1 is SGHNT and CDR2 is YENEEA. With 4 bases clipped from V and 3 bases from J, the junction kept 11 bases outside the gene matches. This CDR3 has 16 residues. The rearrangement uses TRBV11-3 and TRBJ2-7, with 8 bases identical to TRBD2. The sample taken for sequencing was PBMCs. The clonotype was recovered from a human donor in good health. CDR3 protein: CASSSWTWREDYEQYF. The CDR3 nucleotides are TGTGCCAGCAGCTCCTGGACGTGGCGGGAGGACTACGAGCAGTACTTC.